A single sample gave rise to the 15 T cell receptor beta chains below, sequenced in a study of CD8 T cells in ankylosing spondylitis. Via MiXCR, TCRdb re-called the 5' RACE reads, giving one row per CDR3 protein. Of 210,000 or so distinct CDR3 sequences listed, approximately 8.4% are singletons. Material: blood, either unsorted or a sorted T cell fraction (not recorded which). The receptors stem from a female donor with ankylosing spondylitis or in good health (not recorded which).

The sample holds a few counts of this clonotype. The chain is built from TRBV6-5 and TRBJ1-2; D remains unclear. CDR3 length: 11 amino acids. Germline V lookup: CDR1 MNHEY, CDR2 SVGAGI. Trimming removed 6 bases from V and 4 bases from J, with 6 bases in between. The CDR3 spells CASRAPYGYTF. CDR3 nucleotides: TGTGCCAGCAGGGCCCCCTATGGCTACACCTTC.

This clonotype was observed at least ten times. The chain employs TRBV10-3 and TRBJ1-6; D not resolved. The V gene lost 3 bases and the J gene lost 4 bases, with 10 bases spanning the gap. There are 15 residues in the CDR3. Germline-derived CDR1 and CDR2 are ENHRY and SYGVKD. In DNA form, the CDR3 reads TGTGCCATCAGTGAAAAACAGCTGTATAATTCACCCCTCCACTTT. It encodes CAISEKQLYNSPLHF.

J is TRBJ2-6 and V is TRBV4-3; 8 bases are shared with TRBD2. V dropped 0 bases and J dropped 2; count of bases not matched to a gene: 6. Germline values: CDR1 LGHNA, CDR2 YSLEER. The CDR3 has 18 amino acids. CDR3 DNA sequence: TGCGCCAGCAGCCAAGATAATAGCGGGACTCCTGGGGCCAACGTCCTGACTTTC. This codes for CASSQDNSGTPGANVLTF.

This sequence joins TRBV28 and TRBJ2-3; a weak D match, TRBD2 (6 bases). The germline gives CDR1 MDHEN, CDR2 SYDVKM. The V and J ends lost 6 bases and 6 bases respectively, with 19 bases between them. The CDR3 runs to 15 residues. CDR3 nucleotide sequence: TGTGCCAGCAGCCCCATCGGGGGAGCCGATGATACGCAGTATTTT. This gives the protein CASSPIGGADDTQYF.

This clonotype was counted many times. The chain carries TRBV20-1 and TRBJ2-3; possibly TRBD1 for D (5 bases). Per the germline V gene, CDR1 is DFQATT and CDR2 is SNEGSKA (reference sequence). The germline V and J ends were trimmed by 0 bases and 0 bases, with 13 bases remaining between them. The CDR3 covers 16 residues. CDR3 DNA: TGCAGTGCTAGAGATTGGGCGGACACTAGCACAGATACGCAGTATTTT. As protein: CSARDWADTSTDTQYF.

This clonotype appeared many times. V gene TRBV24-1 combines with J gene TRBJ2-1; 10 nucleotides match TRBD2. This CDR3 contains 16 residues. The V and J ends lost 3 bases and 12 bases, in that order; junction bases with no gene match: 13. CDR1 and CDR2 from the germline V gene are KGHDR and SFDVKD. The CDR3 region has the DNA TGTGCCACCAGTGATCCGACTAGCGGGTCCCCCACGGCGCAGTTCTTC. It specifies CATSDPTSGSPTAQFF.

In its sample, this clonotype was seen a few times. It may be a read error: a sequence one base away is much more abundant. The V gene is TRBV3-1, the J gene TRBJ1-1; the D is unclear. The CDR3 is 19 amino acids. Germline CDR1 reads LGHDT; CDR2 reads YNNKEL (reference sequence). V lost 8 bases and J lost 0, with 28 bases in between. The CDR3, as DNA: TGTGCCAGCTGTTTCCAGTTGCAGGTCGTCCAATGGATGAACACTGAAGCTTTCTTT. This encodes CASCFQLQVVQWMNTEAFF.

Regarding this clonotype: A clone one base away is much larger, so this may be a read error. Since the CDR3 does not end with the conserved phenylalanine or tryptophan, this likely comes from a read error. The limits of the CDR3 on the DNA are not certain, so only TCRdb's listed CDR3 is given. The chain couples TRBV20-1 to TRBJ2-7; the D segment call TRBD1 is taken from the table without a DNA check. Termini included, the CDR3 measures 11 amino acids. In germline, CDR1 is DFQATT, CDR2 SNEGSKA (reference sequence). This CDR3 is CSAPLLTATYS.

This clonotype was found many times. One base away lies a much larger clone, so this may be a sequencing read error. The V gene is TRBV7-2, the J gene TRBJ1-6; D is unclear. V gave up 3 bases and J gave up 8 bases, with 2 bases separating them. Germline assignment: CDR1 SGHTA and CDR2 FQGNSA. The CDR3 spans 11 residues. CDR3 residues: CASSLDSPLHF. In DNA, the CDR3 is TGTGCCAGCAGCTTGGATTCACCCCTCCACTTT.

This clonotype has ten or more counts. The chain joins TRBV7-9 to TRBJ2-1, with D unresolved. CDR3 length: 14 residues. Deletions cut 6 bases from V and 8 bases from J, with 17 bases between. CDR1 is SEHNR, CDR2 FQNEAQ, per germline (reference sequence). Written as DNA, the CDR3 is TGTGCCAGCAGAAATTCTTTGTCCGTGGATGAGCAGTTCTTC. It is translated as CASRNSLSVDEQFF.

This clonotype was seen ten or more times. The chain carries TRBV3-1 and TRBJ2-5, with D possibly being TRBD1 or TRBD2 (6 bases each). The V gene lost 0 bases and the J gene lost 6 bases, with 11 bases spanning the gap. Germline loops: CDR1 LGHDT, CDR2 YNNKEL (reference sequence). This CDR3 comprises 14 residues. CDR3 sequence (DNA): TGTGCCAGCAGCCAAGATGCTGGGGGGCAGACCCAGTACTTC. Protein: CASSQDAGGQTQYF.

This clonotype has a count of ten or more. The V gene is TRBV20-1, the J gene TRBJ2-3; 7 positions agree with TRBD2. Germline CDR1 DFQATT, CDR2 SNEGSKA (reference sequence). The CDR3 is made up of 16 amino acids. V dropped 0 bases and J dropped 4; count of bases not matched to a gene: 10. In DNA, the CDR3 is TGCAGTGCTAGAGATTCCGCGGGAGTGGTTTCAGATACGCAGTATTTT. It translates to CSARDSAGVVSDTQYF.

This chain uses TRBV7-2 with TRBJ1-2; 9 positions agree with TRBD1. Germline V CDR1 and CDR2: SGHTA, FQGNSA. With V trimmed by 4 bases and J by 7 bases, 10 bases remained unmatched. The CDR3 has 15 amino acids. The DNA of the CDR3 is TGTGCCAGCAGCTCCTCCGGGACAGGGATAAGTGGCTACACCTTC. Amino acid sequence: CASSSSGTGISGYTF.

The V and J genes are TRBV11-2 and TRBJ2-7; 10 bases are shared with TRBD2. This CDR3 is 15 amino acids long. The germline gives CDR1 SGHAT, CDR2 FQNNGV. Germline trimming cut 1 base from V and 6 bases from J; bases unmatched to any gene: 6. CDR3 sequence reads: CASSLGGLAASEQYF. In DNA, the CDR3 is TGTGCCAGCAGCTTAGGTGGACTAGCGGCCTCCGAGCAGTACTTC.

This clonotype was counted at least ten times. This chain uses TRBV2 with TRBJ2-7, with 10 bases aligning to TRBD1. V lost 6 bases to trimming and J lost 3 bases; unmatched junction nucleotides: 2. CDR1 is SNHLY and CDR2 is FYNNEI in the germline V gene. CDR3 size: 13 residues. The CDR3 region has the DNA TGTGCCAGCAGCGGGGACAGGGGCTACGAGCAGTACTTC. It yields the protein CASSGDRGYEQYF.